One and the same sample provided the 7 T cell receptor beta chains below, sequenced in a study of blood T cell repertoires in COVID-19 (dated by TCRdb to 2020 to 2022). The protocol used for the library was the immunoSEQ multiplex PCR assay. TCRdb re-hosts the immuneACCESS table, in-frame sequences only. Its copies lack some clones; in the studies checked, an unresolved V gene accounts for under half of them, and the cause for the rest is not known. This sample gives approximately 96,000 clones in total; about 88% of them show up just once. The top ten hold 2.9% of the sample. Sequencing input: peripheral blood. The receptors originated from a woman aged 80 or older with acute or convalescent COVID-19.

This clone is classed as medium-sized. The chain has TRBV30 and TRBJ2-7, with TRBD1 matching 7 bases. Germline V gene data show CDR1 as GTSNPN and CDR2 as SVGIG (reference sequence). After removal of 4 bases from V and 5 bases from J, the junction contained 5 bases not matched to a gene. The CDR3 has 12 amino acids. CDR3 coding DNA: TGTGCCTGGAAACGGGGACAGAACGAGCAGTACTTC. It is translated as CAWKRGQNEQYF.

Concerning this clone itself: Other DNA variants within this sample encode the same CDR3. V and J are TRBV3-1 (or the pseudogene TRBV3-2) and TRBJ2-2; D possibly corresponds to TRBD2 (6 bases). V was clipped by 3 bases and J by 6 bases, with 11 bases between them. From germline, CDR1 is LGHDT and CDR2 YNNKEL (reference sequence). The CDR3 consists of 14 residues. The CDR3 sequence is CASSQSPGAGELFF. In nucleotides, the CDR3 is TGTGCCAGCAGCCAGTCCCCGGGGGCCGGGGAGCTGTTTTTT.

V is TRBV4-3 and J is TRBJ2-7; 10 bases align to TRBD2. The germline V gene has CDR1 LGHNA and CDR2 YSLEER. The CDR3 is made up of 19 amino acids. V lost 0 bases, J lost 5 bases, and 16 bases stayed unmatched. CDR3 in DNA: TGCGCCAGCAGCCAAGATTTTACTAGCGGGAATGCCGGGTTCGACGAGCAGTACTTC. Amino acid sequence: CASSQDFTSGNAGFDEQYF.

This sequence joins TRBV7-8 and TRBJ1-1; TRBD1 is a possible D gene (5 bases). V was trimmed by 3 bases and J by 5 bases, leaving 10 bases between them. The CDR3 totals 13 residues. Looked up from germline, CDR1 is SGHVS and CDR2 is FQNEAQ. This chain's CDR3 is CASSLAGQTEAFF. The CDR3 DNA sequence: TGTGCCAGCAGCTTGGCAGGGCAAACTGAAGCTTTCTTT.

This clone was counted only a few times. At one of its ends the junction is not consistent with the germline gene, which may arise from a read error. This rearrangement joins TRBV7-7 to TRBJ1-5; a possible D gene is TRBD1 (5 bases). Germline loops: CDR1 SSHAT, CDR2 FNYEAQ (reference sequence). This CDR3 has 13 residues. The CDR3 coding sequence is TGTGCTAGCAGCTTAATCCAGGGTCAGCCCCAGCATTTT. Amino acids: CASSLIQGQPQHF. Full variable domain (outside the CDR3, taken from reference TRBV7-7 and TRBJ1-5): GAGVSQSPRYKVTKRGQDVTLRCDPISSHATLYWYQQALGQGPEFLTYFNYEAQPDKSGLPSDRFSAERPEGSISTLTIQRTEQRDSAMYRCASSLIQGQPQHFGDGTRLSIL.

The CDR3 DNA reads as TGTGCCAGTAGTCTCAGACTAGCCGCCTACGAGCAGTACTTC. It translates to CASSLRLAAYEQYF. The J gene is TRBJ2-7, the V gene TRBV19; 7 nucleotides match TRBD2. This CDR3 has 14 amino acids. After removal of 5 bases from V and 2 bases from J, the junction contained 6 bases not matched to a gene. CDR1 is LNHDA and CDR2 is SQIVND in the germline V gene (reference sequence).

The CDR3, as DNA: TGTGCCAGCAGCTTACTAGGGGACACTGAAGCTTTCTTT. Protein: CASSLLGDTEAFF. The genes are TRBV7-8 and TRBJ1-1; possibly TRBD1 for D (5 bases). The CDR3 runs 13 residues. Trimming took 2 bases from V and 3 from J, leaving 7 bases between them. CDR1 is SGHVS, CDR2 FQNEAQ, per germline.